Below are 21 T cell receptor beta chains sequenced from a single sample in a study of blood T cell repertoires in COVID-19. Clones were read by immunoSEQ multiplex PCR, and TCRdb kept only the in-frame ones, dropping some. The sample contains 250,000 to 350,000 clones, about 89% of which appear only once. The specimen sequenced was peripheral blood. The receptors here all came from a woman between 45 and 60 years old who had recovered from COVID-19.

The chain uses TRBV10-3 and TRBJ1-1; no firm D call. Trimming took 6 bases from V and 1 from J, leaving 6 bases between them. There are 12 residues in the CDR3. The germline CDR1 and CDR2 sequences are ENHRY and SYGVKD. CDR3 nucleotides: TGTGCCATCAGGGGCACGAACACTGAAGCTTTCTTT. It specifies CAIRGTNTEAFF.

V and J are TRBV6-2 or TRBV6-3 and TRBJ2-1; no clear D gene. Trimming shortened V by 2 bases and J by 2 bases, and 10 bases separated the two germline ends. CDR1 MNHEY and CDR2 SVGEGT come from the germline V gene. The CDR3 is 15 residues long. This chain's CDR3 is CASSYGLATYNEQFF. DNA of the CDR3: TGTGCCAGCAGTTACGGTTTAGCAACCTACAATGAGCAGTTCTTC.

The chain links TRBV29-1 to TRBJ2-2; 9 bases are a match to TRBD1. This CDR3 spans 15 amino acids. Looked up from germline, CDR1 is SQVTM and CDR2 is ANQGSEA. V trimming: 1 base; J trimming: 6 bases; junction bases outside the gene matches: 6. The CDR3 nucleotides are TGCAGCGTTGAAGGTACAGGGGGCGCCTCCGGGGAGCTGTTTTTT. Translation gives CSVEGTGGASGELFF.

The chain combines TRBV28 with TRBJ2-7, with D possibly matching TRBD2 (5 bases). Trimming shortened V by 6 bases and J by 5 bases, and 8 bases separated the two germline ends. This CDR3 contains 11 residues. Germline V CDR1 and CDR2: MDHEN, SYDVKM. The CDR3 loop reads CASSTGNEQYF. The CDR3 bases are TGTGCCAGCAGCACGGGAAACGAGCAGTACTTC.

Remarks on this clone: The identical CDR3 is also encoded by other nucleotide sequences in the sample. The CDR3 sequence: CASSLRGTEAFF. In DNA, the CDR3 is TGTGCCAGCAGTTTAAGGGGCACTGAAGCTTTCTTT. This chain joins TRBV28 and TRBJ1-1; D may be TRBD1 (5 bases). This CDR3 is 12 amino acids long. Trimming stripped 2 bases from V and 4 bases from J, with 5 bases between. Germline assignment: CDR1 MDHEN and CDR2 SYDVKM.

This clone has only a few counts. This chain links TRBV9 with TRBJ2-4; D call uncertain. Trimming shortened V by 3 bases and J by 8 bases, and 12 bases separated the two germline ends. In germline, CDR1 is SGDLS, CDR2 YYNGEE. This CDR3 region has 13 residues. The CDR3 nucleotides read TGTGCCAGCAGCGAAAATTCTCGGGACATTCAGTACTTC. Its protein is CASSENSRDIQYF.

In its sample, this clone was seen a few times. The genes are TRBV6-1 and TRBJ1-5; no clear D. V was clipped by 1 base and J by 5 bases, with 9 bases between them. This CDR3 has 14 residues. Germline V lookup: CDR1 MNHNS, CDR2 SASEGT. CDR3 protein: CASSEGFRYQPQHF. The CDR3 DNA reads TGTGCCAGCAGTGAAGGGTTCAGGTATCAGCCCCAGCATTTT.

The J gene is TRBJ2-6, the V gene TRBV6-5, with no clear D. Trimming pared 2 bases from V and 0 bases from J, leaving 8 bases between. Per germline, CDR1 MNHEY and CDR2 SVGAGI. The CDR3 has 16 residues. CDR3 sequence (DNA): TGTGCCAGCAGTTACCCGACAAGCTCTGGGGCCAACGTCCTGACTTTC. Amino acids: CASSYPTSSGANVLTF.

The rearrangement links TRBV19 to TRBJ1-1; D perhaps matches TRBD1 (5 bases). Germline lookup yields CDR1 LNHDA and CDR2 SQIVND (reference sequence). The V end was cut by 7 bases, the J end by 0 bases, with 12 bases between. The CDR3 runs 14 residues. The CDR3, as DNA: TGTGCCAGTAAGCCAGACAGATTGAACACTGAAGCTTTCTTT. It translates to CASKPDRLNTEAFF.

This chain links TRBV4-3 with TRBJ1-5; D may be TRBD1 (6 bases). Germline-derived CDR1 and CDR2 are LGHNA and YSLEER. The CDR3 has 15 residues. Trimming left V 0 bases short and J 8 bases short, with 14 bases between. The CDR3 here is CASSQDLQGREPQHF. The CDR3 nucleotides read TGCGCCAGCAGCCAAGATCTTCAGGGGAGGGAGCCCCAGCATTTT.

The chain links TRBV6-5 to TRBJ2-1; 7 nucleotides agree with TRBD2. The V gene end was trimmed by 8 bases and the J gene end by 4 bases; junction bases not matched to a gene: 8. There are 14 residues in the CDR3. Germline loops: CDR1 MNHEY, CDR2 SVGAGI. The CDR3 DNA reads TGTGCCAGCGTTCTAGCGGAGGGTTACAATGAGCAGTTCTTC. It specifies CASVLAEGYNEQFF.

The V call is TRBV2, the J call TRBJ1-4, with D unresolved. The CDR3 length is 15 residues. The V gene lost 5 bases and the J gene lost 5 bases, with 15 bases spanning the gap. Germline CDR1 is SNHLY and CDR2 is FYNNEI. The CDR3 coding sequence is TGTGCCAGCAGTCTGGGCGGCACGGGGAATGAAAAACTGTTTTTT. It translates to CASSLGGTGNEKLFF.

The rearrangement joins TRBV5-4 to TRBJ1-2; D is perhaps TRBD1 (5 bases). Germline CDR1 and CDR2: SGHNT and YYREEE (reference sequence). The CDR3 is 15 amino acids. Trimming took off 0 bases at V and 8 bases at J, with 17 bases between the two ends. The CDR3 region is CASSLGNRLSGGYTF. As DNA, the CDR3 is TGTGCCAGCAGCTTGGGCAACAGGTTAAGTGGAGGCTACACCTTC.

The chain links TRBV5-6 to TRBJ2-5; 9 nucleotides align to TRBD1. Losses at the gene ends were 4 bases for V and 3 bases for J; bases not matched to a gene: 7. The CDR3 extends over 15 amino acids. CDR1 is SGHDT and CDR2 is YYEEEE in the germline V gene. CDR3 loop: CASSRRGDREETQYF. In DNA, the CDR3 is TGTGCCAGCAGCCGGAGGGGGGACAGGGAAGAGACCCAGTACTTC.

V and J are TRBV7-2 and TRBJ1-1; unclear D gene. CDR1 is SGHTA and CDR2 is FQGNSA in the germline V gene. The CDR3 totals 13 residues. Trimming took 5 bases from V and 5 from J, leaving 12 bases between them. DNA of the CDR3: TGTGCCAGCAGCCGCGCCCCGGGAACTGAAGCTTTCTTT. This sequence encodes CASSRAPGTEAFF.

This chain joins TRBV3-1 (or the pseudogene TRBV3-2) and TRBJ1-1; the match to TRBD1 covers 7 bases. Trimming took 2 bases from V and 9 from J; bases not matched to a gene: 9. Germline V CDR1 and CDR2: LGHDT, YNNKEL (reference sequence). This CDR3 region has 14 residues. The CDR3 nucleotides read TGTGCCAGCAGCCAACTCCGGGACAGTCGAAAAGCTTTCTTT. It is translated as CASSQLRDSRKAFF.

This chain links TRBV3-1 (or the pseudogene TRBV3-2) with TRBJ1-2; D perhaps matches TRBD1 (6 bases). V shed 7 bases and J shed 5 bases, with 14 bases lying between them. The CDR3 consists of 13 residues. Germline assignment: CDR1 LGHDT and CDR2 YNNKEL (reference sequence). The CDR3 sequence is CASNSETGYGYTF. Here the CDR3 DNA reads TGTGCCAGCAACTCCGAGACAGGTTATGGCTACACCTTC.

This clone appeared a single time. The CDR3 coding sequence is TGTGCCAGCAGCCCCTTTAGCAATCAGCCCCAGCATTTT. Translating it yields CASSPFSNQPQHF. The chain couples TRBV27 to TRBJ1-5; D is uncertain. The CDR3 runs to 13 residues. Germline V gives CDR1 MNHEY, CDR2 SMNVEV (reference sequence). The V end lost 6 bases, the J end lost 0 bases, and 6 bases lay between the germline ends.

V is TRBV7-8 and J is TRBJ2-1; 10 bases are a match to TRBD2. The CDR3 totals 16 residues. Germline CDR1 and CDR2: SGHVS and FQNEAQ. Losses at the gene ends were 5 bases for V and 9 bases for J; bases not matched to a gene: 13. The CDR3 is CASSRLAGHSLGEQFF. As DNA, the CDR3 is TGTGCCAGCAGCCGACTAGCGGGTCATAGTTTGGGTGAGCAGTTCTTC.

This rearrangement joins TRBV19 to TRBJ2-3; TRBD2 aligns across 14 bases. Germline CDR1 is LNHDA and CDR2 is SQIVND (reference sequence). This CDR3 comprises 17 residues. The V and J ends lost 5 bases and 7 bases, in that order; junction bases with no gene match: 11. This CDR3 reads CASSPTSGGAARYTQYF. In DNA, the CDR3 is TGTGCCAGTAGTCCGACTAGCGGGGGGGCCGCACGGTATACGCAGTATTTT.

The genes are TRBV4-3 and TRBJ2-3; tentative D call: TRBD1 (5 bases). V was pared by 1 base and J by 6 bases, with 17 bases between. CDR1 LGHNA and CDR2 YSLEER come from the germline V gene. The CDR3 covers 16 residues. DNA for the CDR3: TGCGCCAGCAGCCAAGGTGGGGCGGCGAGCAGGGATACGCAGTATTTT. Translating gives CASSQGGAASRDTQYF.